Given below is one TCR beta chain in context. No antigen is known for it. Per germline, CDR1 SQVTM and CDR2 ANQGSEA. Trimming removed 7 bases from V and 6 bases from J; junction bases left unmatched: 13. CDR3 length: 15 amino acids. The data stem from a study of siplizumab effects on memory and regulatory T cells. Overall study results and limits: A mean of about 72% of mappable alloreactive CD4+ clones were Treg-derived with siplizumab, compared with 26.9% in controls.

Profiled with immunoSEQ multiplex PCR; TCRdb holds only in-frame clones, not every one. This table has about 100,000 clones, 75% to 95% appearing once. Sequences were obtained from CD4+ T cells sorted from blood. The TCR was taken from a human donor in good health. Some clones in this sample may be carry-over from other donors' samples. V is TRBV29-1 and J is TRBJ2-1; 9 bases fit TRBD1. The CDR3 loop reads CSASSGTGTSNEQFF. Here the CDR3 DNA reads TGCAGCGCCTCTTCCGGGACAGGGACCAGCAATGAGCAGTTCTTC.